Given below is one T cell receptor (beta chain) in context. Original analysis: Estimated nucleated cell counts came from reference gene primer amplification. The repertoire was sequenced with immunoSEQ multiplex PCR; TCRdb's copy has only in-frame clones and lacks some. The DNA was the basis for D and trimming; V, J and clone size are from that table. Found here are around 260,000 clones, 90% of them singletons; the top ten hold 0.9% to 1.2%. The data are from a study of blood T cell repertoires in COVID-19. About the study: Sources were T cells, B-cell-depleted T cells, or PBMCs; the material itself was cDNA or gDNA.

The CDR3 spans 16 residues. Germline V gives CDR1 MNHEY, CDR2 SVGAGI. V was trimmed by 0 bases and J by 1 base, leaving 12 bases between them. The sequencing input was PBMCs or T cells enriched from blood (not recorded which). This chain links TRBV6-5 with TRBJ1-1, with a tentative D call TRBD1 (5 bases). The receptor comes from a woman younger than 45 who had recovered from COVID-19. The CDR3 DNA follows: TGTGCCAGCAGTTACTCGACAGACTCGGCGAACACTGAAGCTTTCTTT. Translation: CASSYSTDSANTEAFF.